This section outlines one T cell receptor (beta chain) sequence together with its context. As yet, its antigen is unknown. The data belong to a study of cytomegalovirus exposure and HLA in healthy donors. Findings and caveats of the study: Many donors shared some public TCRs, even though most TCR sequences were rare. Common viral pathogens were later found to be apparently linked to several of the most significant clusters.

PCR primers comprised 60 Vbeta and 13 Jbeta primers. Generated by immunoSEQ multiplex PCR, the TCRdb table keeps only in-frame clones and is missing some. In the table there are about 280,000 clones, roughly 90% of which are singletons. J was trimmed by 7 bases and V by 4 bases; bases with no gene match: 8. This CDR3 comprises 15 residues. CDR1 and CDR2 (germline): SGHTA, FQGTGA. The chain combines TRBV7-3 with TRBJ1-4; 8 bases line up with TRBD1. The clonotype originates from a woman under 30 in good health and CMV-seronegative. Sequencing was carried out using PBMCs. The CDR3 DNA is TGTGCCAGCAGCTCTCAGGGGGCGCGAGGTGAAAAACTGTTTTTT. Protein: CASSSQGARGEKLFF.